These T cell receptor beta chains were read from a single sample in a study of CD8 T cells in ankylosing spondylitis. TCRdb independently ran MiXCR on the 5' RACE reads; one entry per CDR3 protein. This sample has around 490,000 distinct CDR3 sequences, with roughly 5% found just once. The sample consisted of blood, either unsorted or a sorted T cell fraction (not recorded which). Receptors were obtained from a male donor with ankylosing spondylitis. CDR3s include the opening cysteine and the closing phenylalanine or tryptophan. A D gene is named only where the DNA matches it firmly. Some rows have no size entry. The others give once, few or many, or a class for an expanded clone.

clone_size j_call d_call v_call cdr3_aa cdr3_nt
few TRBJ2-3 . TRBV10-3 CAITGGVTSDTQYF TGTGCCATCACCGGGGGCGTAACCTCAGATACGCAGTATTTT
few TRBJ2-7 TRBD2 TRBV7-2 CASSLAAGGYEQYF TGTGCCAGCAGCTTGGCAGCGGGGGGTTACGAGCAGTACTTC
many TRBJ1-1 . TRBV5-1 CASSLGRRFMNTEAFF TGCGCCAGCAGCTTGGGAAGGAGGTTCATGAACACTGAAGCTTTCTTT
many TRBJ2-7 TRBD2 TRBV5-1 CASSLGSSGYSYEQYF TGCGCCAGCAGCTTGGGGTCTAGCGGTTACTCCTACGAGCAGTACTTC
. TRBJ2-3 TRBD1 TRBV2 CASTTHPGQGTDTQYF TGTGCCAGCACTACGCACCCGGGACAGGGTACAGATACGCAGTATTTT
few TRBJ2-5 TRBD2 TRBV28 CASRVLAVQETQYF TGTGCCAGCAGAGTACTAGCGGTCCAAGAGACCCAGTACTTC
many TRBJ2-2 . TRBV24-1 CATSPIDSGELFF TGTGCCACCAGTCCCATAGATTCCGGGGAGCTGTTTTTT
many TRBJ1-4 TRBD1 TRBV20-1 CSARERTGKLFF TGCAGTGCTAGAGAGAGGACAGGAAAACTGTTTTTT
few TRBJ2-5 . TRBV18 CASSPIRAQETQYF TGTGCCAGCTCACCAATTCGGGCGCAAGAGACCCAGTACTTC
few TRBJ2-7 . TRBV18 CASSPVQNSYEQYF TGTGCCAGCTCACCTGTTCAGAACTCCTACGAGCAGTACTTC
many TRBJ1-1 TRBD1 TRBV27 CASSLGTGGDTEAFF TGTGCCAGCAGTTTAGGGACAGGGGGCGACACTGAAGCTTTCTTT
. TRBJ2-3 TRBD1 TRBV10-3 CAISEWGQITDTQYF TGTGCCATCAGTGAATGGGGACAGATCACAGATACGCAGTATTTT
many TRBJ2-7 . TRBV5-6 CASSLGSFDYEQYF TGTGCCAGCAGCTTGGGTTCCTTTGATTACGAGCAGTACTTC
many TRBJ2-7 . TRBV30 CAWSPGHLYEQYF TGTGCCTGGAGTCCGGGACACCTCTACGAGCAGTACTTC
many TRBJ1-2 . TRBV2 CASGVGAGTVGYTF TGTGCCAGCGGGGTCGGGGCAGGAACGGTTGGCTACACCTTC
many TRBJ2-7 . TRBV5-1 CASSGLDGGTSYEQYF TGCGCCAGCAGCGGATTGGACGGTGGTACTTCCTACGAGCAGTACTTC
few TRBJ2-5 TRBD2 TRBV7-2 CASSFVRGGRETQYF TGTGCCAGCAGCTTTGTGCGGGGGGGCAGGGAGACCCAGTACTTC
. TRBJ2-1 . TRBV11-2 CASSRRAETHLVSYNEQFF TGTGCCAGCAGCCGCCGGGCGGAGACACACTTAGTCTCCTACAATGAGCAGTTCTTC
many TRBJ1-5 . TRBV20-1 CSAGARRYSNQPQHF TGCAGTGCTGGGGCCAGGCGATATAGCAATCAGCCCCAGCATTTT
many TRBJ2-5 . TRBV18 CASSPGRGETQYF TGTGCCAGCTCACCTGGACGCGGGGAGACCCAGTACTTC
many TRBJ2-7 TRBD2 TRBV10-3 CAISPPGLGNYEQYF TGTGCCATCAGTCCTCCGGGACTAGGAAACTACGAGCAGTACTTC
many TRBJ2-5 . TRBV9 CASSVGTAETQYF TGTGCCAGCAGCGTAGGGACAGCGGAGACCCAGTACTTC
many TRBJ2-5 . TRBV6-2/TRBV6-3 CASSWLQETQYF TGTGCCAGCAGTTGGTTGCAAGAGACCCAGTACTTC
few TRBJ2-1 . TRBV24-1 CATSDLRTGFAEQFF TGTGCCACCAGTGATCTCCGAACAGGGTTTGCTGAGCAGTTCTTC
few TRBJ2-1 TRBD2 TRBV10-3 CAISLAGLAGGPFNEQFF TGTGCCATCAGTTTAGCCGGACTAGCGGGAGGGCCTTTCAATGAGCAGTTCTTC
. TRBJ2-7 . TRBV6-2/TRBV6-3 CASSYGPIYEQYF TGTGCCAGCAGTTATGGACCGATCTACGAGCAGTACTTC
many TRBJ1-5 . TRBV20-1 CSARTGDSNQPQHF TGCAGTGCTAGGACGGGGGATAGCAATCAGCCCCAGCATTTT